What follows is one T cell receptor beta chain and its context. Which antigen it targets is not known. Per-base qualities were not stored, and no clone one base away is much larger. V lost 4 bases and J lost 0 bases; the stretch between them is 14 bases long. CDR1 and CDR2 are read off the germline V gene (reference sequence) as SGHNT and YYREEE. CDR3 length: 17 amino acids, cysteine to phenylalanine. Only CDR3 DNA remains: 51 bases, in frame from the first base. The data were obtained in a study of chemoradiotherapy in HPV16-positive cancers (dated by TCRdb to between 2022 and 2023). Background for the entire study: Candidate HPV-specific T-cell clones and common TCR motifs were defined through functional T-cell assays on cells from a couple of HPV16-positive patients. The study set out to ask whether T-cell immunity against the HPV oncoproteins E6 and E7 changes over the course of chemoradiotherapy and whether that immunity affects survival. Next, the candidate HPV-specific TCRs and motifs were followed in TCR repertoires from around 92 patients with HPV-related cancers.

Repertoires were sampled repeatedly over the course of chemoradiotherapy so that clonal expansion in the tumor microenvironment could be followed. The research as a whole found: Among HPV16-positive patients, expansion of HPV-responsive T cells during chemoradiotherapy was associated with better recurrence-free survival. Expansion of candidate HPV-specific clones and E7-related TCR motifs was observed in the tumor microenvironment during treatment, whereas no such expansion was observed for non-HPV-specific T cells. The functional definition of HPV-specific T cells was derived from only two HPV16-positive patients, and the survival association was reported for HPV16-positive patients.

Library method: the immunoSEQ multiplex PCR assay. The source is immuneACCESS, and TCRdb retained only in-frame sequences with V and J called. Part of the clones is not carried over; for the studies checked, unresolved V genes explain less than half of this, and the remainder is unexplained. For this sample there are about 2,600 clones; around 90% appear just once. The top ten clonotypes cover around 3.3% of the sample. The starting material was tumor tissue, obtained from a patient who underwent chemoradiotherapy. The chain joins TRBV5-4 to TRBJ2-6; 5 matching bases give a weak D call of TRBD1. The clonotype originates from a human donor with HPV-associated anogenital cancer. The CDR3 loop reads CASSATGRTSGANVLTF. The DNA reads as follows: TGTGCCAGCAGCGCCACAGGACGGACCTCTGGGGCCAACGTCCTGACTTTC.